The sequence of this TCR beta chain was determined in a study of blood T cell repertoires in COVID-19. Study at large: PBMCs, B-cell-depleted T cells, or T cells were the source of the cDNA or gDNA that made up the material.

The assay was immunoSEQ multiplex PCR, and TCRdb's table has in-frame clones only and misses some. Of roughly 220,000 clones listed, around 81% were seen once; the top ten hold around 7%. The germline V gene has CDR1 MNHNY and CDR2 SVGAGI (reference sequence). Trimming removed 6 bases at V and 3 bases at J, with 12 bases between. This CDR3 is 14 amino acids long. The chain couples TRBV6-6 to TRBJ1-3; D ambiguous. This TCR was sampled from a woman older than 75 with COVID-19, enrolled during active disease. What was sequenced was peripheral blood. Here the CDR3 reads CASRDPEGGNTIYF. CDR3 coding DNA: TGTGCCAGCAGGGATCCGGAGGGTGGAAACACCATATATTTT.